This T cell receptor beta chain appears in the sequencing data of a study of blood T cell repertoires in COVID-19 (dated by TCRdb to between 2020 and 2021). In terms of the full investigation: Samples from collaborators originated in the United States, Italy and Spain and spanned both the acute and convalescent phases of COVID-19. The prospective study material was composed of cDNA or gDNA derived from T cells, B-cell-depleted T cells, or PBMCs. Subjects who had been exposed to COVID-19, were actively infected with it, or had recovered from it provided the deeply sampled blood TCRbeta repertoires that made up the dataset. The repertoires were made available in a free public database intended to serve as a resource for research on the immune response to SARS-CoV-2. Samples came from the ongoing ImmuneRACE study (first 160 participants) plus 1,254 subjects from 6 global collaborators. The sample metadata nearly always contained a de-identified subject ID, COVID-19 status, age in years and sex. Where available, HLA class I and class II types were obtained from metadata supplied by the sample provider rather than from assay-based typing.

The research as a whole found: Clinical and demographic metadata were provided uncurated, with the amount varying by source and participant.

The CDR3, cysteine through phenylalanine, is 16 amino acids long. Only the CDR3 part of the read is kept: 48 bases, read in frame from the first base. CDR1 and CDR2, looked up from the germline V gene, are MNHEY and SVGAGI. V is pruned by 0 bases and J by 0 bases, leaving 4 bases of the junction without a gene match. With respect to this clone: Its antigen is currently not known. Base qualities are not at hand, and no much larger clone is one base apart.

TCRbeta CDR3 regions were amplified from genomic DNA using the immunoSEQ Assay, a bias-controlled multiplex PCR. In the authors' own workflow: The number of nucleated cells in each sample was estimated by amplification of reference gene primers within the assay. Sequence reads were collapsed and filtered to measure the absolute abundance of every unique TCRbeta CDR3 rearrangement. For each sample, productive Simpson clonality was calculated by taking the square root of Simpson's diversity index across productive rearrangements. This immuneACCESS table, as held by TCRdb, lists in-frame sequences with V and J called but not all clones. Of the missing ones, under half trace to an unresolved V gene in checked studies; the others have no known cause. V, J and clone size were drawn from that table, and D and trimming were deduced from the DNA. Present in this sample are some 150,000 clones, 75% to 85% of which were seen just once. The top ten hold 9.5% to 13% of the sample.

One collaborating source in Seattle enrolled patients during active infection and followed them longitudinally through the course of disease. Whole blood was collected in K2EDTA tubes by collaborating institutions according to the institutions' own protocols. For TCRbeta analysis, collaborators shipped samples in one of three forms: frozen whole blood, isolated PBMCs, or DNA extracted from either of those sample types. The receptor's source is a woman aged 55-75 years with COVID-19, enrolled during active disease. Sequences were obtained from peripheral blood. The chain joins TRBV6-5 to TRBJ1-1; TRBD1 lines up with 7 middle nucleotides. The encoded CDR3 is CASSYSMTGMNTEAFF. The bases read TGTGCCAGCAGTTACTCGATGACAGGGATGAACACTGAAGCTTTCTTT.